These T cell receptor beta chains were read from a single sample in a study of blood T cell repertoires in COVID-19. Measured with immunoSEQ multiplex PCR; TCRdb has only the in-frame clones, and not every one. The sample includes under 150,000 clones, roughly 72% of them seen just once. The sample comprised peripheral blood. The receptors were gathered from a human donor in a cohort sampled during active COVID-19. The CDR3 runs from the conserved cysteine through the conserved F or W. The D gene is left open where the match is weak. Some rows have no size entry. The others give once, few or many, or a class for an expanded clone.

v_call	j_call	d_call	clone_size	cdr3_nt	cdr3_aa
TRBV5-1	TRBJ2-7	TRBD1	once	TGCGCCAGCAGCCGAGGACAGGGGGGCTCCTACGAGCAGTACTTC	CASSRGQGGSYEQYF
TRBV18	TRBJ2-5	TRBD1	-	TGTGCCAGCTCACCATACAGGGGGCAAGAGACCCAGTACTTC	CASSPYRGQETQYF
TRBV12-3/TRBV12-4	TRBJ1-4	-	-	TGTGCCAGCACCGGCAGGGGTGGGGAAAAACTGTTTTTT	CASTGRGGEKLFF
TRBV7-8	TRBJ2-7	TRBD1	few	TGTGCCAGCAGCTTACGAGACAGGGGTACCTACGAGCAGTACTTC	CASSLRDRGTYEQYF
TRBV7-9	TRBJ1-2	TRBD1	-	TGTGCCAGCACCTCCCGAGGGGACAGGACGCATGTTAACTATGGCTACACCTTC	CASTSRGDRTHVNYGYTF
TRBV11-3	TRBJ2-2	TRBD1	-	TGTGCCAGCAGCTCAGAGGGCGGGACAGGGAGTACCGGGGAGCTGTTTTTT	CASSSEGGTGSTGELFF
TRBV5-1	TRBJ1-3	-	-	TGCGCCAGCAGCCCGAGGTCAGGGGTTGGAAACACCATATATTTT	CASSPRSGVGNTIYF
TRBV19	TRBJ1-1	TRBD1	-	TGTGCCAGTAACTTACAGGGGGGCGTCACTGAAGCTTTCTTT	CASNLQGGVTEAFF
TRBV3-1/TRBV3-2	TRBJ2-7	-	-	TGTGCCAGCAGCCAGCTAACACCAGGGGCAGGCGAGCAGTACTTC	CASSQLTPGAGEQYF
TRBV28	TRBJ2-3	-	-	TGTGCCAGCAGCGGACTTCGCACAGATACGCAGTATTTT	CASSGLRTDTQYF
TRBV19	TRBJ1-5	-	-	TGTGCCAGTGGTTCGAGTAGCAATCAGCCCCAGCATTTT	CASGSSSNQPQHF
TRBV5-1	TRBJ2-7	TRBD1	-	TGCGCCAGCAGCTCTACCCCCACCAGCGGGACAGGGAAATACGAGCAGTACTTC	CASSSTPTSGTGKYEQYF
TRBV6-5	TRBJ2-7	-	-	TGTGCCAGCATAAACAGCTCCTACGAGCAGTACTTC	CASINSSYEQYF
TRBV28	TRBJ1-4	-	-	TGTGCCAGCAGACCCGGGACACCCAATGAAAAACTGTTTTTT	CASRPGTPNEKLFF
TRBV24-1	TRBJ2-3	-	-	TGTGCCACCAGTGATTGGGGCAGGGACACAGGTACGCAGTATTTT	CATSDWGRDTGTQYF
TRBV5-4	TRBJ2-1	TRBD1	-	TGTGCCAGTTCAGCCGGGACAGGGGGCTTGGATGAGCAGTTCTTC	CASSAGTGGLDEQFF
TRBV19	TRBJ1-1	-	-	TGTGCCAGTAGTATAGGGACTGCGAACACTGAAGCTTTCTTT	CASSIGTANTEAFF
TRBV3-1/TRBV3-2	TRBJ1-1	-	-	TGTGCCAGCAGCGGAAGGGGTAACACTGAAGCTTTCTTT	CASSGRGNTEAFF
TRBV20-1	TRBJ2-5	-	-	TGCAGTGCGAGGGAAGAGACCCAGTACTTC	CSAREETQYF
TRBV6-5	TRBJ1-2	-	-	TGTGCCAGCAGTTACCGGTACGGGAGTATAGGATATGGCTACACCTTC	CASSYRYGSIGYGYTF
TRBV29-1	TRBJ1-1	-	-	TGCAGCGGGCAGGGAAGTTTTGCTGAAGCTTTCTTT	CSGQGSFAEAFF
TRBV5-4	TRBJ1-4	TRBD1	-	TGTGCCAGCAGTCCTACCCCGGACAGGGGGGCTAATGAAAAACTGTTTTTT	CASSPTPDRGANEKLFF
TRBV5-6	TRBJ2-3	TRBD2	-	TGTGCCAGCAGACGAGCGGGGGACACCACAGATACGCAGTATTTT	CASRRAGDTTDTQYF
TRBV6-5	TRBJ1-6	-	-	TGTGCCAGCACGGGCTATAATTCACCCCTCCACTTT	CASTGYNSPLHF
TRBV29-1	TRBJ1-1	TRBD1	-	TGCAGCGTCCCCAAGTGGGGACAGGTGAACACTGAAGCTTTCTTT	CSVPKWGQVNTEAFF
TRBV7-9	TRBJ1-4	-	-	TGTGCCAGCAGCGCCGACAGCCGGCTTAATGAAAAACTGTTTTTT	CASSADSRLNEKLFF
TRBV30	TRBJ2-2	-	-	TGTGCCTGGAGTGGGACAGCGAACACCGGGGAGCTGTTTTTT	CAWSGTANTGELFF
TRBV11-3	TRBJ2-5	-	-	TGTGCCAGCAGCCTGGGGGGACAAGAGACCCAGTACTTC	CASSLGGQETQYF
TRBV6-5	TRBJ1-1	-	-	TGTGCCAGCAGTTACAAGGGGCTAGTGAACACTGAAGCTTTCTTT	CASSYKGLVNTEAFF
TRBV5-1	TRBJ2-1	-	-	TGCGCCAGCAGCTTGTTCAGTCAGGCCCCGAGCTCCTACAATGAGCAGTTCTTC	CASSLFSQAPSSYNEQFF
TRBV7-9	TRBJ1-1	-	-	TGTGCCAGCAGCCGGGAGGAGGGGACTGAAGCTTTCTTT	CASSREEGTEAFF
TRBV11-2	TRBJ2-3	-	-	TGTGCCAGCAGCACAGGAGGGCAGCGGACAGATACGCAGTATTTT	CASSTGGQRTDTQYF
TRBV6-5	TRBJ1-5	TRBD1	-	TGTGCCAGCAGCCCGGGACAGGGGGTGAATCAGCCCCAGCATTTT	CASSPGQGVNQPQHF
TRBV18	TRBJ2-1	TRBD1	-	TGTGCCAGCTCACGACAGGGTAATTACAATGAGCAGTTCTTC	CASSRQGNYNEQFF
TRBV5-5	TRBJ2-2	-	-	TGTGCCAGCAGCTTGGTTAATACCGGGGAGCTGTTTTTT	CASSLVNTGELFF
TRBV9	TRBJ1-2	TRBD1	-	TGTGCCAGCAGCCCCACACCGGGACAGACTTATGGCTACACCTTC	CASSPTPGQTYGYTF
TRBV13	TRBJ2-7	TRBD2	-	TGTGCCAGCAGCTTAGCGGGGGGGCCCGAGCAGTACTTC	CASSLAGGPEQYF
TRBV5-5	TRBJ1-1	-	-	TGTGCCAGCAGCTTGGTCTTGGCAGGAAGCATGAACACTGAAGCTTTCTTT	CASSLVLAGSMNTEAFF
TRBV11-2	TRBJ1-6	TRBD1	-	TGTGCCAGCAGCCCGAGGACAGGGTGGAATAATTCACCCCTCCACTTT	CASSPRTGWNNSPLHF
TRBV5-1	TRBJ1-1	TRBD1	-	TGCGCCAGCAGCTTGACAGGGGGAGGCACTGAAGCTTTCTTT	CASSLTGGGTEAFF
TRBV15	TRBJ2-2	-	once	TGTGCCACCAGCCGCAACAGGGGGGGAACCGGGGAGCTGTTTTTT	CATSRNRGGTGELFF
TRBV6-6	TRBJ1-2	-	-	TGTGCCAGCAGTTACGTGGGCCTTAACTATGGCTACACCTTC	CASSYVGLNYGYTF
TRBV19	TRBJ1-2	TRBD1	-	TGTGCCAGCCGGGACCGGGACAGGGTTACCGGCTACACCTTC	CASRDRDRVTGYTF
TRBV3-1/TRBV3-2	TRBJ2-7	TRBD2	-	TGTGCCAGCAGCCAGGGTTTAGGTGCTAGCGGCCACGAGCAGTACTTC	CASSQGLGASGHEQYF
TRBV28	TRBJ1-5	TRBD1	-	TGTGCCAGCAGTGATATGAGACAGGGAATTAATCAGCCCCAGCATTTT	CASSDMRQGINQPQHF
TRBV19	TRBJ1-1	-	-	TGTGCCAGTAGTATGGCAGGGGTTGAGGGGAACACTGAAGCTTTCTTT	CASSMAGVEGNTEAFF
TRBV18	TRBJ2-3	-	-	TGTGCCACACATCCTAGCACAGATACGCAGTATTTT	CATHPSTDTQYF
TRBV5-1	TRBJ2-6	-	-	TGCGCCAGCAGCTTCACAGGATCTGGGGCCAACGTCCTGACTTTC	CASSFTGSGANVLTF
TRBV28	TRBJ1-6	-	once	TGTGCCAGCAGGGGGGGGCTTTATTCACCCCTCCACTTT	CASRGGLYSPLHF
TRBV27	TRBJ2-1	TRBD1	-	TGTGCCAGCAGTTTATCGGGGACAGCCTTAGATAATGAGCAGTTCTTC	CASSLSGTALDNEQFF
TRBV5-1	TRBJ2-1	-	-	TGCGCCAGCAGCTTCCGGACAGAATTTGATGAGCAGTTCTTC	CASSFRTEFDEQFF
TRBV5-6	TRBJ1-3	-	once	TGTGCCAGCAGCTTGGTCAGGGGACCGCTCTCTGGAAACACCATATATTTT	CASSLVRGPLSGNTIYF
TRBV18	TRBJ2-7	-	-	TGTGCCAGCTCACCTGCTGGTGGCGGCAACGAGCAGTACTTC	CASSPAGGGNEQYF
TRBV7-9	TRBJ2-1	TRBD2	-	TGTGCCAGCAGCACCGGACTAGCCGGCTACAATGAGCAGTTCTTC	CASSTGLAGYNEQFF